Below, 13 T cell receptor beta chains from the same sample are listed, as sequenced in a study of blood T cells in healthy people across ages. A second PCR of roughly 6 to 12 cycles used a sample-barcoded 5' primer and a J-beta primer mix. TCRdb recomputed calls from the 5' RACE reads with MiXCR, one row per CDR3 protein. The sample lists roughly 680,000 distinct CDR3 sequences, 49% occurring once. Material for sequencing was blood. Source of these receptors: a woman in her sixties in good health.

This sequence joins TRBV27 and TRBJ2-1; 7 positions match TRBD2. In germline, CDR1 is MNHEY, CDR2 SMNVEV (reference sequence). The CDR3 loop spans 18 amino acids. The V segment lost 0 bases and the J segment 7 bases; nucleotides outside the gene matches: 15. CDR3 bases: TGTGCCAGCAGTTTATCGATGGTTGCGGCGGGAGTAAGAAATGAGCAGTTCTTC. Protein product: CASSLSMVAAGVRNEQFF.

The genes are TRBV27 and TRBJ2-7; tentatively, D is TRBD2 (5 bases). The V gene's germline CDR1 is MNHEY and CDR2 SMNVEV (reference sequence). V lost 1 base to trimming and J lost 9 bases, with 13 bases between them. The CDR3 is made up of 13 amino acids. CDR3 sequence reads: CASSLYSTRGQYF. For the CDR3, the DNA is TGTGCCAGCAGTTTATATAGTACTCGGGGGCAGTACTTC.

The chain joins TRBV7-2 to TRBJ2-7, with 8 nucleotides matching TRBD2. Germline lookup yields CDR1 SGHTA and CDR2 FQGNSA. The CDR3 sequence is 14 residues long. V was clipped by 8 bases and J by 2 bases; unmatched bases: 8. The DNA of the CDR3 is TGTGCCAGCCGGGAGGGGGGGCAAACCTACGAGCAGTACTTC. This codes for CASREGGQTYEQYF.

The V call is TRBV20-1, the J call TRBJ2-5; possible D gene TRBD1, 5 bases. The CDR3 is 14 amino acids. The germline V and J ends were trimmed by 4 bases and 3 bases, with 15 bases remaining between them. Germline CDR1 is DFQATT and CDR2 is SNEGSKA (reference sequence). CDR3 region: CSAIVWGQKETQYF. In nucleotides, the CDR3 is TGCAGTGCTATAGTTTGGGGCCAGAAAGAGACCCAGTACTTC.

The chain carries TRBV20-1 and TRBJ2-7, with 10 bases identical to TRBD1. V trimming: 0 bases; J trimming: 4 bases; junction bases outside the gene matches: 3. Germline V lookup: CDR1 DFQATT, CDR2 SNEGSKA (reference sequence). The CDR3 sequence is 14 residues long. CDR3 in DNA: TGCAGTGCTAGAGACTGGGGACAGGGGTACGAGCAGTACTTC. It codes for CSARDWGQGYEQYF.

This clonotype was seen only a few times. The chain is built from TRBV29-1 and TRBJ2-3; a possible D gene is TRBD2 (5 bases). CDR1 is SQVTM, CDR2 ANQGSEA, per germline. The V end lost 3 bases, the J end lost 1 base, and 8 bases lay between the germline ends. The CDR3 contains 13 residues. The CDR3 DNA reads TGCAGCGTTGACGGTAGCGGCACAGATACGCAGTATTTT. As protein: CSVDGSGTDTQYF.

This clonotype was seen once. The V and J genes are TRBV20-1 and TRBJ2-7; D may be TRBD1 (6 bases). Germline CDR1 reads DFQATT; CDR2 reads SNEGSKA (reference sequence). The CDR3 runs to 14 residues. V was trimmed by 0 bases and J by 2 bases, leaving 11 bases between them. In DNA, the CDR3 is TGCAGTGCTAGAGACCGACAGGTACCCTACGAGCAGTACTTC. As protein: CSARDRQVPYEQYF.

This clonotype was picked up a small number of times. V is TRBV5-1 and J is TRBJ1-6; 7 bases are shared with TRBD1. CDR1 SGHRS and CDR2 YFSETQ come from the germline V gene. The CDR3 contains 15 residues. Trimming took 4 bases from V and 9 from J; bases not matched to a gene: 10. The CDR3 spells CASSTGQPSLSPLHF. In DNA, the CDR3 is TGCGCCAGCAGCACGGGACAGCCGAGCCTTTCACCCCTCCACTTT.

This clonotype appeared a single time. The chain links TRBV7-2 to TRBJ1-6, with a possible D match to TRBD1 (5 bases). The CDR3 spans 15 residues. V was trimmed by 1 base and J by 9 bases, leaving 13 bases between them. Per the germline V gene, CDR1 is SGHTA and CDR2 is FQGNSA. DNA of the CDR3: TGTGCCAGCAGCTTAGTTCAGGGTTCACGTTCACCCCTCCACTTT. As protein: CASSLVQGSRSPLHF.

This clonotype turned up a few times. The chain employs TRBV7-2 and TRBJ2-7, with D uncertain. The CDR3 is 14 residues long. Germline CDR1 SGHTA, CDR2 FQGNSA. Trimming removed 2 bases at V and 4 bases at J, with 12 bases between. CDR3 residues: CASSLSSPTYEQYF. The CDR3 DNA follows: TGTGCCAGCAGCTTAAGTAGTCCGACTTACGAGCAGTACTTC.

In this sample, this clonotype turned up a few times. The V gene is TRBV27, the J gene TRBJ2-7; D is unresolved. V was trimmed by 6 bases and J by 7 bases, leaving 13 bases between them. Per the germline V gene, CDR1 is MNHEY and CDR2 is SMNVEV (reference sequence). The CDR3 contains 12 residues. CDR3 sequence (DNA): TGTGCCAGCAGAGCCGCTGGGGTGGAGCAGTACTTC. Protein: CASRAAGVEQYF.

This clonotype was observed a few times. The chain is built from TRBV6-5 and TRBJ2-1; D call uncertain. The end of the DNA is better explained by TRBJ2-7, so the J call may be wrong. Looked up from germline, CDR1 is MNHEY and CDR2 is SVGAGI. This CDR3 spans 14 amino acids. CDR3 sequence: CASSGPSPGWEQYF. CDR3 nucleotide sequence: TGTGCCAGCAGTGGCCCGTCCCCAGGTTGGGAGCAGTACTTC.

This chain joins TRBV27 and TRBJ1-1; D possibly corresponds to TRBD1 (5 bases). Trimming stripped 7 bases from V and 2 bases from J, with 14 bases between. The CDR3 sequence is 14 residues long. CDR1 and CDR2 from the germline V gene are MNHEY and SMNVEV (reference sequence). In DNA form, the CDR3 reads TGTGCCAGCATCTCAGACAGAATAAACACTGAAGCTTTCTTT. Translated: CASISDRINTEAFF.